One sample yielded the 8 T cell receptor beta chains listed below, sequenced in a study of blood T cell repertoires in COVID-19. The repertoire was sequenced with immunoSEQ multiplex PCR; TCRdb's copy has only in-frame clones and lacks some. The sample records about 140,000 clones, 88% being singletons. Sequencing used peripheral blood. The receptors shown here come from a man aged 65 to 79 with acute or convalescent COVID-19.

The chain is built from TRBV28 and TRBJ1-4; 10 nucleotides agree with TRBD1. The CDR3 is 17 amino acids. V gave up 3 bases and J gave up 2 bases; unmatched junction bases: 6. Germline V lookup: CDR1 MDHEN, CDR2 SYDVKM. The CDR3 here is CASSFPGQGVTNEKLFF. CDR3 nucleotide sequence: TGTGCCAGCAGTTTTCCTGGACAGGGGGTGACTAATGAAAAACTGTTTTTT.

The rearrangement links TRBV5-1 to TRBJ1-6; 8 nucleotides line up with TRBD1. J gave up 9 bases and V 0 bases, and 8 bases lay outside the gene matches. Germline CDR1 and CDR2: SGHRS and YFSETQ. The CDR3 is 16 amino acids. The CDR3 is CASSLGFGQGSSPLHF. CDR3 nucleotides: TGCGCCAGCAGCTTGGGATTCGGACAGGGAAGTTCACCCCTCCACTTT.

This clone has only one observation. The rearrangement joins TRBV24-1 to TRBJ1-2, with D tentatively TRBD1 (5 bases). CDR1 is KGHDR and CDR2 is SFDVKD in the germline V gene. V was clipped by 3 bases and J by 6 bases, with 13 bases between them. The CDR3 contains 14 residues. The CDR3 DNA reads TGTGCCACCAGTGATCCAACAGGTTATCATGGCTACACCTTC. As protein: CATSDPTGYHGYTF.

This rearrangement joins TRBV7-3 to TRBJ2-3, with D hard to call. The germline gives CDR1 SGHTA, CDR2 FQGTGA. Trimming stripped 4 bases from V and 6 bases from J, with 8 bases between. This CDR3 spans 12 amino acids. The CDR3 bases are TGTGCCAGCAGCTCGCCCGGGGATACGCAGTATTTT. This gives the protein CASSSPGDTQYF.

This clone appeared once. DNA of the CDR3: TGTGCCAGCAGTTACTCTTTTATCCACGAGCAGTACTTC. Translated: CASSYSFIHEQYF. The genes are TRBV6-5 and TRBJ2-7; D call uncertain. Between the trimmed V and J ends, which lost 0 bases and 5 bases, there was a span of 8 bases. The CDR3 totals 13 residues. From germline, CDR1 is MNHEY and CDR2 SVGAGI.

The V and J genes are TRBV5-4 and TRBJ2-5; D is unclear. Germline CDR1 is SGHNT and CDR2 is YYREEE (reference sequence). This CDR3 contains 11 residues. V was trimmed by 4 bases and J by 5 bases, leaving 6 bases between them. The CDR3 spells CASSTGETQYF. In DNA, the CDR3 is TGTGCCAGCAGCACCGGGGAGACCCAGTACTTC.

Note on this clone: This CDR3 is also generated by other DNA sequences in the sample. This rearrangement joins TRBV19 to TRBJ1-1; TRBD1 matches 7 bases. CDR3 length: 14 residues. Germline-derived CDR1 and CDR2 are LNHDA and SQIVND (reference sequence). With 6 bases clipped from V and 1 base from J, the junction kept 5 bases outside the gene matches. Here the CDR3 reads CASSIGTANTEAFF. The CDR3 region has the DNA TGTGCCAGTAGCATCGGGACAGCGAACACTGAAGCTTTCTTT.

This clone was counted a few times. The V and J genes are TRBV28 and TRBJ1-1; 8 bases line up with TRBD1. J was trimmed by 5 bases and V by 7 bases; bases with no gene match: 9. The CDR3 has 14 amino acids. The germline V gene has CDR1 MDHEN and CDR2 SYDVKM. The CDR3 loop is CASTSGQGGTEAFF. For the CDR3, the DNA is TGTGCCAGCACATCCGGACAGGGTGGAACTGAAGCTTTCTTT.